This T cell receptor (beta chain) was retrieved from a study of T cell responses to AZD1222 COVID-19 vaccine. Study background: Recipients boosted at about 4 weeks or about 12 weeks are pooled. The study's findings and limits: A reported finding is that nearly half of spike-specific TCRs target unmutated variant regions. Most donors were white British, females outnumbered males, and clonal diversity was possibly underestimated.

The repertoire was sequenced with immunoSEQ multiplex PCR; TCRdb's copy has only in-frame clones and lacks some. The table has about 92,000 clones, 65% to 90% seen once. As to this clone: Its target is not known.

With 6 bases removed from V and 6 bases from J, the gap between germline ends came to 12 bases. CDR3 length equals 13 residues. Looked up from germline, CDR1 is ENHRY and CDR2 is SYGVKD. The chain recombines TRBV10-3 with TRBJ1-5; D gene ambiguous. The receptor comes from an adult in good health. The material sequenced was peripheral blood, taken on day 0 of AZD1222 vaccination. The CDR3 DNA follows: TGTGCCATCAGCCTACAGACGGGTCAGCCCCAGCATTTT. This translates into CAISLQTGQPQHF.